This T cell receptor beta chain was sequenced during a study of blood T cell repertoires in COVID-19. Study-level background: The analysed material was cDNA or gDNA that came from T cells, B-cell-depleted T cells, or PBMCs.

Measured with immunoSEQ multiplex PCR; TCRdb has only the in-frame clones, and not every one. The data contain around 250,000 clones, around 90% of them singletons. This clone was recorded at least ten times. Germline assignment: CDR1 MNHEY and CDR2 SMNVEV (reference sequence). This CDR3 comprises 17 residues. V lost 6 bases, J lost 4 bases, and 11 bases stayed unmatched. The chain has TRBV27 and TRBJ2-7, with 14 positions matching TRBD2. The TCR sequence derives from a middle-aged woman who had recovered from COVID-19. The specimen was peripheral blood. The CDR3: CASRHKTGTSGRYEQYF. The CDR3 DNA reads TGTGCCAGCAGGCATAAAACCGGGACTAGCGGGAGATACGAGCAGTACTTC.